These 13 T cell receptor beta chains were sequenced from one sample in a study of blood T cell repertoires in COVID-19. Clones were read by immunoSEQ multiplex PCR, and TCRdb kept only the in-frame ones, dropping some. The sample has roughly 55,000 clones, roughly 86% seen once; the top ten hold 10% to 15%. The material sequenced was peripheral blood. All receptors derive from a man between 65 and 85 years old with active COVID-19.

Many counts were recorded for this clone. This rearrangement joins TRBV6-1 to TRBJ1-5; D might be TRBD1 (6 bases). In germline, CDR1 is MNHNS, CDR2 SASEGT. The CDR3 loop spans 18 amino acids. The ends were cut back, 2 bases at V and 3 bases at J, with 20 bases in the middle. Here the CDR3 reads CASSEPPRSAGVNQPQHF. CDR3 DNA: TGTGCCAGCAGTGAACCGCCGAGGTCGGCAGGGGTCAATCAGCCCCAGCATTTT.

V is TRBV6-5 and J is TRBJ2-3, with TRBD2 matching over 7 bases. This CDR3 has 16 amino acids. The germline V gene encodes CDR1 MNHEY and CDR2 SVGAGI. V trimming: 3 bases; J trimming: 1 base; junction bases outside the gene matches: 7. The CDR3 sequence: CASSYSPAGGTDTQYF. DNA for the CDR3: TGTGCCAGCAGTTATTCGCCTGCGGGGGGCACAGATACGCAGTATTTT.

This chain joins TRBV11-3 and TRBJ2-1, with 10 positions matching TRBD2. CDR3 length: 17 amino acids. J lost 7 bases, V lost 0 bases, and 9 bases had no gene match. The V gene's germline CDR1 is SGHNT and CDR2 YENEEA. Here the CDR3 reads CASSLDPAGGPRNEQFF. CDR3 DNA: TGTGCCAGCAGCTTAGATCCAGCGGGGGGGCCGCGGAATGAGCAGTTCTTC.

CDR3 amino acids: CASSQDGLRTEAFF. The CDR3 region has the DNA TGCGCCAGCAGCCAAGATGGACTGCGGACTGAAGCTTTCTTT. The chain recombines TRBV4-3 with TRBJ1-1; D uncertain. The CDR3 is 14 residues long. Looked up from germline, CDR1 is LGHNA and CDR2 is YSLEER. Trimming removed 0 bases from V and 5 bases from J, with 10 bases in between.

V is TRBV6-1 and J is TRBJ1-2; D unresolved. There are 13 residues in the CDR3. Germline V gene data show CDR1 as MNHNS and CDR2 as SASEGT. Trimming cost V 2 bases and J 4 bases, with 8 bases left between them. CDR3 in DNA: TGTGCCAGCAGTGAACAACAGCTCTATGGCTACACCTTC. Its translation: CASSEQQLYGYTF.

This chain joins TRBV29-1 and TRBJ2-7, with D possibly matching TRBD1 (5 bases). Germline V gene data show CDR1 as SQVTM and CDR2 as ANQGSEA. The V gene lost 7 bases and the J gene lost 3 bases, with 10 bases spanning the gap. This CDR3 region has 11 residues. DNA of the CDR3: TGCAGCGGTAAAAGGGGCTACGAGCAGTACTTC. It specifies CSGKRGYEQYF.

This sequence joins TRBV9 and TRBJ1-1; 8 bases align to TRBD1. The J segment lost 0 bases and the V segment lost 0 bases, leaving 10 bases of the junction unmatched. The CDR3 loop spans 18 amino acids. Germline values: CDR1 SGDLS, CDR2 YYNGEE. The CDR3 DNA follows: TGTGCCAGCAGCGTAGAAGCCGGAGACAGGGGATTGAACACTGAAGCTTTCTTT. Residues: CASSVEAGDRGLNTEAFF.

This chain links TRBV5-4 with TRBJ2-5; D is possibly TRBD2 (5 bases). The CDR3 covers 14 residues. V was trimmed by 0 bases and J by 1 base, leaving 7 bases between them. Per the germline V gene, CDR1 is SGHNT and CDR2 is YYREEE (reference sequence). CDR3 nucleotide sequence: TGTGCCAGCAGCTTGGTCGGGGTCCAAGAGACCCAGTACTTC. Encoded protein: CASSLVGVQETQYF.

V and J are TRBV7-2 and TRBJ2-4, with 7 bases identical to TRBD1. The CDR3 extends over 15 amino acids. The germline gives CDR1 SGHTA, CDR2 FQGNSA. Trimming at V came to 5 bases and at J to 0 bases, leaving 4 bases not matched to a gene. The CDR3 spells CASSRDSLAKNIQYF. CDR3 nucleotides: TGTGCCAGCAGCCGGGACAGCCTAGCCAAAAACATTCAGTACTTC.

The table lists this clone with a count of one. V is TRBV28 and J is TRBJ1-1, with 9 bases lining up with TRBD1. This CDR3 is built from 18 residues. Germline CDR1 MDHEN, CDR2 SYDVKM. J lost 2 bases, V lost 3 bases, and 13 bases had no gene match. The CDR3: CASSFPGQGQAFNTEAFF. The CDR3 bases are TGTGCCAGCAGTTTCCCTGGACAGGGGCAGGCTTTTAACACTGAAGCTTTCTTT. The full variable domain, completed using reference TRBV28 and TRBJ1-1, is DVKVTQSSRYLVKRTGEKVFLECVQDMDHENMFWYRQDPGLGLRLIYFSYDVKMKEKGDIPEGYSVSREKKERFSLILESASTNQTSMYLCASSFPGQGQAFNTEAFFGQGTRLTVV.

This chain connects TRBV27 to TRBJ2-3; D is perhaps TRBD2 (6 bases). The CDR3 is 15 amino acids. The V gene lost 6 bases and the J gene lost 6 bases, with 19 bases spanning the gap. Germline CDR1 MNHEY, CDR2 SMNVEV (reference sequence). CDR3 protein: CASRRYSGARDTQYF. The CDR3 DNA reads as TGTGCCAGCAGACGATATAGCGGTGCGAGGGATACGCAGTATTTT.

The V and J genes are TRBV12-5 and TRBJ2-1, with 7 bases identical to TRBD1. V lost 1 base to trimming and J lost 6 bases; unmatched junction nucleotides: 6. The CDR3 runs 15 residues. Germline V gene lookup returns CDR1 LGHNT and CDR2 FRNRAP. CDR3 bases: TGTGCTAGTGGTTTGGGACAGGGAGACGCCAATGAGCAGTTCTTC. It yields the protein CASGLGQGDANEQFF. Filled out from reference TRBV12-5 and TRBJ2-1, the complete variable domain reads DARVTQTPRHKVTEMGQEVTMRCQPILGHNTVFWYRQTMMQGLELLAYFRNRAPLDDSGMPKDRFSAEMPDATLATLKIQPSEPRDSAVYFCASGLGQGDANEQFFGPGTRLTVL.

The J gene is TRBJ2-5, the V gene TRBV6-5; 7 bases align to TRBD2. The CDR3 runs to 13 residues. J lost 4 bases, V lost 6 bases, and 5 bases had no gene match. Germline CDR1 MNHEY, CDR2 SVGAGI. CDR3 nucleotide sequence: TGTGCCAGCAGGCAGGGAGGGTTAGAGACCCAGTACTTC. It is translated as CASRQGGLETQYF.